This T cell receptor beta chain was profiled in a study of cytomegalovirus exposure and HLA in healthy donors. A remark on this clone: Its target is not known.

Per the germline V gene, CDR1 is MGHRA and CDR2 is YSYEKL. V was clipped by 4 bases and J by 0 bases, with 18 bases between them. The CDR3 has 17 residues. PCR primers comprised 60 Vbeta and 13 Jbeta primers. TCRdb's copy holds only in-frame clones and misses some; the assay was immunoSEQ multiplex PCR. Of 150,000 to 200,000 clones in the sample, more than 60% were seen once. Study-level findings and limits: An analysis was carried out later, and it reportedly showed fewer N-insertions in an Asian-associated ancestry cluster than the roughly 700-donor mean. The study had only CMV serostatus as immune exposure information. TCR beta sequences reportedly predicted the HLA-A and HLA-B alleles of most subjects accurately. Earlier analysis looked at TCR beta V segments, and most were productive about 87% or about 30% of the time.

This chain links TRBV4-1 with TRBJ1-1; D is perhaps TRBD1 (6 bases). This clonotype was sampled from a male donor in good health and CMV-seronegative. The material sequenced was PBMCs. The CDR3 coding sequence is TGCGCCAGCAGCCCCCGGGGACATGCTATCATGAACACTGAAGCTTTCTTT. Protein sequence: CASSPRGHAIMNTEAFF.